This paragraph covers one TCR beta chain sequence. Its antigen is unknown. Other nucleotide sequences in the sample specify the same CDR3. This specimen belongs to a study of graft-versus-host responses after intestinal transplantation. Study in general: As for transplant type, recipients had multivisceral, liver-intestinal, or isolated intestinal grafts.

The CDR3 is 14 amino acids. The V end lost 0 bases, the J end lost 5 bases, and 11 bases lay between the germline ends. CDR1 and CDR2 from the germline V gene are SGHRS and YFSETQ. Method: immunoSEQ multiplex PCR; TCRdb's copy keeps in-frame clones and lacks some. The sample records around 120,000 clones, around 96% being singletons. This chain links TRBV5-1 with TRBJ1-1, with D maybe TRBD1 (5 bases). The material sequenced was unstimulated CD8+ T cells sorted from spleen or lymph node cells, taken before intestinal transplant. The TCR originated in a human donor who received an intestinal transplant. The CDR3 DNA sequence: TGCGCCAGCAGCTTGGCTGGTCGGGGGACTGAAGCTTTCTTT. This gives the protein CASSLAGRGTEAFF.